Below are 3 T cell receptor beta chains sequenced from a single sample in a study of T cell responses to AZD1222 COVID-19 vaccine. Assay: immunoSEQ multiplex PCR; the TCRdb copy retains only in-frame clones and omits some. The table includes tens of thousands of clones, roughly 87% detected once. Sequencing used peripheral blood, obtained 28 days after the second AZD1222 dose. Every receptor here comes from an adult who received the AZD1222 COVID-19 vaccine.

The chain links TRBV18 to TRBJ2-7, with 14 bases aligning to TRBD2. The CDR3 has 18 amino acids. CDR1 and CDR2 (germline): KGHSH, LQKENI. The J segment lost 3 bases and the V segment lost 3 bases, leaving 10 bases of the junction unmatched. The CDR3 loop is CASSPRTAGTSGSYEQYF. The CDR3 DNA follows: TGTGCCAGCTCACCCCGAACAGCAGGGACTAGCGGGAGCTACGAGCAGTACTTC.

The genes are TRBV6-5 and TRBJ2-3; D is unclear. Looked up from germline, CDR1 is MNHEY and CDR2 is SVGAGI. The CDR3 has 15 residues. V was pared by 2 bases and J by 5 bases, with 14 bases between. The CDR3 DNA reads TGTGCCAGCAGTTACAAATACTTAGGATTAGATACGCAGTATTTT. This sequence encodes CASSYKYLGLDTQYF.

This chain joins TRBV19 and TRBJ2-5; 7 nucleotides match TRBD1. The junction had 0 bases not matched to a gene; V was cut back by 5 bases and J by 0 bases. Germline values: CDR1 LNHDA, CDR2 SQIVND (reference sequence). This CDR3 is 13 amino acids long. DNA of the CDR3: TGTGCCAGTAGTGGGACAGACCAAGAGACCCAGTACTTC. The encoded protein is CASSGTDQETQYF.